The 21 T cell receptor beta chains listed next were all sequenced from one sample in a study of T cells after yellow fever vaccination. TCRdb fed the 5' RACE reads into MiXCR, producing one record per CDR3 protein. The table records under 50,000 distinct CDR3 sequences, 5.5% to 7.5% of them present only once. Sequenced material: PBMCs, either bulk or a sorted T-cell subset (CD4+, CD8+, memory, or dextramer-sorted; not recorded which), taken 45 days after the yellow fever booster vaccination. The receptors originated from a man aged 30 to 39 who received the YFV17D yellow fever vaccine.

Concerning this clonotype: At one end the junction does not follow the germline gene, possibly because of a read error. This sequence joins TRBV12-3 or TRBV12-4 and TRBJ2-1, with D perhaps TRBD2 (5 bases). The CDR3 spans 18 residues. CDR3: CATSFMASPTRAHNEQFF. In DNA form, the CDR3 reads TGTGCCACCAGTTTCATGGCCTCCCCGACGAGGGCACACAATGAGCAGTTCTTC.

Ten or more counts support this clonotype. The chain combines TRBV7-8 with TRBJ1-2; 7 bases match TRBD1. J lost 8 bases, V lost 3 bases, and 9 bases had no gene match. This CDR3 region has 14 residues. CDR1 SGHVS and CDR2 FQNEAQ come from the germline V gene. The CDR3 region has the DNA TGTGCCAGCAGCTTTACGACAGGGCTGGAGGGCTACACCTTC. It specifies CASSFTTGLEGYTF.

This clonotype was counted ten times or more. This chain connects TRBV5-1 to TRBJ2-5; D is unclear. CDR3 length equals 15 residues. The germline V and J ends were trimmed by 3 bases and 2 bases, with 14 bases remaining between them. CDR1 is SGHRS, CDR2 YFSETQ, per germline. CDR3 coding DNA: TGCGCCAGCAGCTCGGCCGGAGTATTACAAGAGACCCAGTACTTC. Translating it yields CASSSAGVLQETQYF. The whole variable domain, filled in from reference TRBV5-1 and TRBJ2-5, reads KAGVTQTPRYLIKTRGQQVTLSCSPISGHRSVSWYQQTPGQGLQFLFEYFSETQRNKGNFPGRFSGRQFSNSRSEMNVSTLELGDSALYLCASSSAGVLQETQYFGPGTRLLVL.

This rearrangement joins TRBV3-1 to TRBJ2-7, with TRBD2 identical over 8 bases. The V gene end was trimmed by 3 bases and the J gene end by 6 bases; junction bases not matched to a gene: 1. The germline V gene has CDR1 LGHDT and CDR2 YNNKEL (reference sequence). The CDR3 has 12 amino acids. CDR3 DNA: TGTGCCAGCAGCCAGGCGGGAGGCGAGCAGTACTTC. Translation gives CASSQAGGEQYF.

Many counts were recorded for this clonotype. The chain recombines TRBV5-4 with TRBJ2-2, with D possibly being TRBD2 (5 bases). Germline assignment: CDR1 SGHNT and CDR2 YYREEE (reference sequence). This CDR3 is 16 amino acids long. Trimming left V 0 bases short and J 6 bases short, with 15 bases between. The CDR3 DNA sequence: TGTGCCAGCAGCTTGGGTTCCGAGACACTAGCCGGGGAGCTGTTTTTT. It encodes CASSLGSETLAGELFF.

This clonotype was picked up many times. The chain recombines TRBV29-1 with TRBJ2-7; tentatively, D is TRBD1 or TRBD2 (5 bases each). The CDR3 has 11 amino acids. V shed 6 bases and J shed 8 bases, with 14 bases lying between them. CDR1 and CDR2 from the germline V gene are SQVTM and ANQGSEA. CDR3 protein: CSVGVGLQQYF. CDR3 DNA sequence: TGCAGCGTGGGGGTTGGGCTACAGCAGTACTTC.

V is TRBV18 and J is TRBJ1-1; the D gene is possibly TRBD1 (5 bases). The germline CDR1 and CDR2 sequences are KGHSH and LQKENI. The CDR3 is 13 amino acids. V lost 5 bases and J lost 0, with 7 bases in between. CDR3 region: CASSATVNTEAFF. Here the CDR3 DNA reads TGTGCCAGCTCAGCGACAGTGAACACTGAAGCTTTCTTT.

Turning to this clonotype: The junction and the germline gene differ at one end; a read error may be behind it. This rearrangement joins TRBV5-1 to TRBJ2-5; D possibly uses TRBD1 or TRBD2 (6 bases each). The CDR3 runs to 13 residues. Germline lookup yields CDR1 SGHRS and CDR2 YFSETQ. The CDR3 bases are TGCGCCGGCAGCCAAGGGGGGAAAGAGACCCAGTACTTC. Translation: CAGSQGGKETQYF.

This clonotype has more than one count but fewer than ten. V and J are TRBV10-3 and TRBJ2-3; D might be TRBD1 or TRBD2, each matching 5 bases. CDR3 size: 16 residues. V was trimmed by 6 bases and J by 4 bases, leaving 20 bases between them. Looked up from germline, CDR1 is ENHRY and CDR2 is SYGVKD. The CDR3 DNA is TGTGCCATCAGGAGGGGAGCTGAAGGGAGCGCAGATACGCAGTATTTT. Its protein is CAIRRGAEGSADTQYF.

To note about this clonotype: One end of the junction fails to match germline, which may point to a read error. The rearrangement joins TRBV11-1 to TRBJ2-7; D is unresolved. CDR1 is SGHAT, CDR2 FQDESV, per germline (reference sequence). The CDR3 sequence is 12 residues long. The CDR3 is CACSLASYEQYF. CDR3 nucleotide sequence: TGTGCCTGCAGCTTAGCTAGTTACGAGCAGTACTTC.

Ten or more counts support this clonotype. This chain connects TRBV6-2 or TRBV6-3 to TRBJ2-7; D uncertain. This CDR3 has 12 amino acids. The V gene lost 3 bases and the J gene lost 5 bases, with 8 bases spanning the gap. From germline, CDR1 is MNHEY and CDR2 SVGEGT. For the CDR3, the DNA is TGTGCCAGCAGTTATCCCCACGACGAGCAGTACTTC. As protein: CASSYPHDEQYF.

CDR3 sequence: CASSLAGVDYEQYF. The CDR3 region has the DNA TGTGCCAGCAGTTTAGCGGGAGTAGACTACGAGCAGTACTTC. V gene TRBV12-3 or TRBV12-4 combines with J gene TRBJ2-7, with D possibly matching TRBD2 (5 bases). V was trimmed by 0 bases and J by 3 bases, leaving 9 bases between them. The CDR3 spans 14 residues.

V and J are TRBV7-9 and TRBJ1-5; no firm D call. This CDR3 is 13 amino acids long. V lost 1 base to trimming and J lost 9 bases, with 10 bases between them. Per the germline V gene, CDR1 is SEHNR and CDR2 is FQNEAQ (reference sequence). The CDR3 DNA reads TGTGCCAGCAGCTTAGGCCAGTCCCGGCCCCAGCATTTT. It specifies CASSLGQSRPQHF.

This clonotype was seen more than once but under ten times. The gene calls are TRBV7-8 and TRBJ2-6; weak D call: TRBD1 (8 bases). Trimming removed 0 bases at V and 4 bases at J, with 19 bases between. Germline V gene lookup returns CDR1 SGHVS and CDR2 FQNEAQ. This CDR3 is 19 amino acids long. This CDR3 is CASSLANRGEGSGANVLTF. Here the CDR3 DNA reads TGTGCCAGCAGCTTAGCCAACAGGGGGGAGGGGTCCGGGGCCAACGTCCTGACTTTC.

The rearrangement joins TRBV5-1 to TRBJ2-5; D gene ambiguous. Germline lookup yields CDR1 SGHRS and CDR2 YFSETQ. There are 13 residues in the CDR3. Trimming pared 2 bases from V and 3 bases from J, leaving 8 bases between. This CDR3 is CASSFQREETQYF. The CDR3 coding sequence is TGCGCCAGCAGCTTTCAAAGGGAAGAGACCCAGTACTTC.

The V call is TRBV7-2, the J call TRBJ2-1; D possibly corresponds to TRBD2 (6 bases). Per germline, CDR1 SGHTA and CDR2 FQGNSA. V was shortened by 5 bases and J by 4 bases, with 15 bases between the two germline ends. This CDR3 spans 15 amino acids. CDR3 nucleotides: TGTGCCAGCAGCACGACTAGTAATACATACAATGAGCAGTTCTTC. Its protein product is CASSTTSNTYNEQFF.

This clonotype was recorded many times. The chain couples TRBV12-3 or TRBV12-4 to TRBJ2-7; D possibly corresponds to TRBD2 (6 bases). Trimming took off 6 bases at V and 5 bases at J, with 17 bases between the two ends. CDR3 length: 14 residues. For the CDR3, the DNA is TGTGCCAGCAGCCTGGAGGGACGAAGCGACGAGCAGTACTTC. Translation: CASSLEGRSDEQYF.

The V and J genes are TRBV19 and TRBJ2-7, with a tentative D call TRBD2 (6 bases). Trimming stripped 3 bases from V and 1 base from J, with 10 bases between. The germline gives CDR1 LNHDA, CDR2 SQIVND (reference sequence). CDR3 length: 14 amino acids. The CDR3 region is CASSIPGSSYEQYF. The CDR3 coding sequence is TGTGCCAGTAGTATCCCCGGGAGTTCCTACGAGCAGTACTTC. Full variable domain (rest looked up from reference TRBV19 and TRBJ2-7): DGGITQSPKYLFRKEGQNVTLSCEQNLNHDAMYWYRQDPGQGLRLIYYSQIVNDFQKGDIAEGYSVSREKKESFPLTVTSAQKNPTAFYLCASSIPGSSYEQYFGPGTRLTVT.

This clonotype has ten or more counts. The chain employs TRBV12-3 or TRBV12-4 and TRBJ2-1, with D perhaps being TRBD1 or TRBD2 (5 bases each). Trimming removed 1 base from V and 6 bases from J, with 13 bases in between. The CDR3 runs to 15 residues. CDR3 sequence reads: CASSLVGTTFNEQFF. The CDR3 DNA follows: TGTGCCAGCAGTTTAGTGGGGACCACCTTCAATGAGCAGTTCTTC.

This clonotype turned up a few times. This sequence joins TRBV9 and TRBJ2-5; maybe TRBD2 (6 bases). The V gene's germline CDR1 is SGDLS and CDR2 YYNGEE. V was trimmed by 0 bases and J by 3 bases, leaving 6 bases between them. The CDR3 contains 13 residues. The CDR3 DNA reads TGTGCCAGCAGCGTAGCGGGAGAAGAGACCCAGTACTTC. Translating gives CASSVAGEETQYF.

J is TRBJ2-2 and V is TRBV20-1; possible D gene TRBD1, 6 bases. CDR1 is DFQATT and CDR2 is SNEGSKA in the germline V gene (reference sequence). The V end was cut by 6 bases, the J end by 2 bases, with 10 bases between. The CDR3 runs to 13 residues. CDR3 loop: CSATGTNTGELFF. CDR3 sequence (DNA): TGCAGTGCAACCGGGACAAACACCGGGGAGCTGTTTTTT.